This T cell receptor (beta chain) was obtained from a study of T cells in Graves' hyperthyroidism and ophthalmopathy. General observations from the study: Most thyroid clonotypes with frequency above 0.001 were detected in blood.

TCR beta CDR3 region amplification was performed from RNA transcripts. TCR CDR3 underwent first-round RT-PCR with the HTBI primer set. Each CDR3 protein is one row after TCRdb ran MiXCR on the multiplex PCR reads. The sample lists about 400,000 distinct CDR3 sequences, more than 12% occurring once. There are a few counts of this clonotype. No antigen is known for it. Orbital computed tomography, thyroid ultrasound, serum thyroxine and TRAb, and clinical symptoms together informed the diagnoses. After removal of 4 bases from V and 0 bases from J, the junction contained 13 bases not matched to a gene. The CDR3 is 17 residues long. Germline CDR1 SQVTM, CDR2 ANQGSEA.

This receptor was obtained from a woman aged 30 to 39 with Graves' ophthalmopathy. The V call is TRBV29-1, the J call TRBJ2-3; 7 bases align to TRBD1. Material: blood. CDR3 protein: CSVGGDRITASTDTQYF. CDR3 bases: TGCAGCGTTGGTGGGGACAGAATAACCGCTAGCACAGATACGCAGTATTTT.